The 19 T cell receptor beta chains given below trace back to one sample, sequenced in a study of monozygotic twins with inflammatory bowel disease. TCRdb reprocessed the 5' RACE reads; each CDR3 protein has one entry and no DNA is given. The data include just over 300,000 distinct CDR3 sequences; the top ten clones carry about 5%. The sequencing input was blood. The source is a human donor with ulcerative colitis or Crohn's disease, or a healthy co-twin of an affected twin (not recorded which).

The V gene is TRBV5-1, the J gene TRBJ1-2; there is no DNA to check the TCRdb D call of TRBD1. Per the germline V gene, CDR1 is SGHRS and CDR2 is YFSETQ. The CDR3 runs 14 residues. CDR3 region: CASSLDWGSGGYTF. Together with reference TRBV5-1 and TRBJ1-2, the CDR3 gives the full variable domain: KAGVTQTPRYLIKTRGQQVTLSCSPISGHRSVSWYQQTPGQGLQFLFEYFSETQRNKGNFPGRFSGRQFSNSRSEMNVSTLELGDSALYLCASSLDWGSGGYTFGSGTRLTVV.

V and J are TRBV6-1 and TRBJ2-7; the D call from TCRdb, TRBD1, cannot be confirmed without DNA. The CDR3 consists of 15 residues. Germline V gene lookup returns CDR1 MNHNS and CDR2 SASEGT. The CDR3: CASRPAGGESYEQYF.

CDR3 amino acids: CASSPPLQGAQETQYF. The rearrangement joins TRBV18 to TRBJ2-5; the TRBD1 assignment by TCRdb is unverifiable without DNA. CDR1 is KGHSH and CDR2 is LQKENI in the germline V gene. The CDR3 is made up of 16 amino acids.

The genes are TRBV27 and TRBJ2-7; TCRdb names TRBD1, which stays unverified in the absence of DNA. The germline V gene has CDR1 MNHEY and CDR2 SMNVEV (reference sequence). The CDR3 contains 15 residues. CDR3 sequence: CASSWINAGNYEQYF.

The chain combines TRBV7-2 with TRBJ1-3; there is no DNA to check the TCRdb D call of TRBD1. This CDR3 spans 14 amino acids. Germline lookup yields CDR1 SGHTA and CDR2 FQGNSA. CDR3 sequence reads: CASSLIGDGNTIYF.

This chain links TRBV5-1 with TRBJ1-5; the D call of TRBD1 rests on TCRdb alone, since no DNA is present to check it. Germline CDR1 and CDR2: SGHRS and YFSETQ. This CDR3 is 14 amino acids long. CDR3 residues: CASSTGQGNQPQHF. The full variable domain, completed using reference TRBV5-1 and TRBJ1-5, is KAGVTQTPRYLIKTRGQQVTLSCSPISGHRSVSWYQQTPGQGLQFLFEYFSETQRNKGNFPGRFSGRQFSNSRSEMNVSTLELGDSALYLCASSTGQGNQPQHFGDGTRLSIL.

The chain links TRBV24-1 to TRBJ2-7; as DNA is missing, the TRBD1 call by TCRdb cannot be tested. The CDR3 has 15 amino acids. Per the germline V gene, CDR1 is KGHDR and CDR2 is SFDVKD. Here the CDR3 reads CATSDGGQGNYEQYF.

The gene calls are TRBV27 and TRBJ2-7; checking the TCRdb D call of TRBD1 is not possible without DNA. Germline V lookup: CDR1 MNHEY, CDR2 SMNVEV (reference sequence). CDR3 size: 15 residues. This chain's CDR3 is CASSLSIQGPYEQYF.

The rearrangement uses TRBV5-1 and TRBJ1-2; TCRdb's D call, TRBD1, is unchecked because there is no DNA. This CDR3 contains 16 residues. Germline values: CDR1 SGHRS, CDR2 YFSETQ. The CDR3 loop reads CASSLRGPPANYGYTF.

The rearrangement uses TRBV7-2 and TRBJ2-1; TCRdb proposes TRBD2, but this gene call is untestable without DNA. This CDR3 contains 14 residues. The germline V gene encodes CDR1 SGHTA and CDR2 FQGNSA. CDR3 sequence reads: CARVILAGVREQFF.

V usage is TRBV20-1 and J usage is TRBJ1-1. This CDR3 is 13 amino acids long. Germline V CDR1 and CDR2: DFQATT, SNEGSKA (reference sequence). CDR3 sequence: CSARGRMNTEAFF.

This rearrangement joins TRBV2 to TRBJ2-7. This CDR3 is 14 amino acids long. Per the germline V gene, CDR1 is SNHLY and CDR2 is FYNNEI. The CDR3 is CASSRHAGSYEQYF.

The chain links TRBV7-2 to TRBJ2-7; the TRBD1 assignment by TCRdb is unverifiable without DNA. The CDR3 sequence is 14 residues long. CDR1 and CDR2 from the germline V gene are SGHTA and FQGNSA. The CDR3 region is CASSMDRGGNEQYF.

V usage is TRBV20-1 and J usage is TRBJ2-7; TCRdb returns TRBD2, unconfirmable since there is no DNA. Per germline, CDR1 DFQATT and CDR2 SNEGSKA (reference sequence). The CDR3 has 14 residues. This CDR3 reads CSAYVGLASYEQYF.

The J gene is TRBJ1-5, the V gene TRBV7-8; without DNA, the TCRdb call of TRBD1 cannot be checked. This CDR3 has 14 amino acids. Germline V lookup: CDR1 SGHVS, CDR2 FQNEAQ. The CDR3 loop is CASRGTGRNQPQHF.

V is TRBV23-1 and J is TRBJ1-1. TRBV23-1 has ORF status, its function being uncertain. The CDR3 has 12 amino acids. This CDR3 is CVRRAGNTEAFF.

CDR3 protein: CATTSGGSYNEQFF. The V gene is TRBV24-1, the J gene TRBJ2-1; absent DNA, TCRdb's TRBD1 call cannot be checked. This CDR3 is 14 amino acids long. The germline gives CDR1 KGHDR, CDR2 SFDVKD.

This sequence joins TRBV27 and TRBJ1-6; as DNA is missing, the TRBD1 call by TCRdb cannot be tested. The CDR3 runs 15 residues. Germline V CDR1 and CDR2: MNHEY, SMNVEV (reference sequence). The CDR3 is CASSLWTGGNSPLHF.

The chain has TRBV12-3 or TRBV12-4 and TRBJ2-3; absent DNA, TCRdb's TRBD2 call cannot be checked. This CDR3 spans 15 amino acids. The CDR3 here is CASSYRGGKTDTQYF.